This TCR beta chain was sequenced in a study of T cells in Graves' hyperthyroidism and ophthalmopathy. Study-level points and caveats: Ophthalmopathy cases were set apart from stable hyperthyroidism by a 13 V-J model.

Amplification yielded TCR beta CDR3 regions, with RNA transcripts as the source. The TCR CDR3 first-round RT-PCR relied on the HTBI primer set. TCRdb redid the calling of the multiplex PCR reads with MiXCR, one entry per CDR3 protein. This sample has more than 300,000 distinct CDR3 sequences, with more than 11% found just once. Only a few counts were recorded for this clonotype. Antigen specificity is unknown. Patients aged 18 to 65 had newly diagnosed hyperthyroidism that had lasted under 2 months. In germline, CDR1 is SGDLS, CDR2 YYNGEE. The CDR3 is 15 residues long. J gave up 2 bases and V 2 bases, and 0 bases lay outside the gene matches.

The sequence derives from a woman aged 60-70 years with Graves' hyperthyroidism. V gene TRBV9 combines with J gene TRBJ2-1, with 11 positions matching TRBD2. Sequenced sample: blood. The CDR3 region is CASSVSGRAYNEQFF. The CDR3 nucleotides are TGTGCCAGCAGCGTTAGCGGGAGGGCCTACAATGAGCAGTTCTTC.